This T cell receptor (beta chain) stems from a study of patients and donors after allogeneic stem cell transplantation. Germline loops: CDR1 SGHVS, CDR2 FNYEAQ. The V gene lost 5 bases and the J gene lost 4 bases, with 8 bases spanning the gap. The CDR3 has 12 residues. This clonotype came up a few times. TCRdb processed the RT-PCR reads anew with MiXCR; each CDR3 protein has one entry. The table lists about a million distinct CDR3 sequences, about a sixth of them singletons, with 6% in the top ten. This TCR came from a human donor who was either an allogeneic HSCT recipient or a stem cell or donor lymphocyte infusion donor (not recorded which). It is not recorded whose cells these are; they may come from a transplant donor. The V gene is TRBV7-6, the J gene TRBJ1-1; D unresolved. The sequenced sample was blood, either unsorted or a sorted T cell fraction (not recorded which). CDR3 in DNA: TGTGCCAGCAGCCATTGGGGCACTGAAGCTTTCTTT. Its protein product is CASSHWGTEAFF.